This passage covers 17 T cell receptor beta chains from one sample sequenced in a study of T cells in Graves' hyperthyroidism and ophthalmopathy. Amplification yielded TCR beta CDR3 regions, with RNA transcripts as the source. The HTBI primer set drove a first-round RT-PCR of the TCR CDR3. TCRdb ran MiXCR on the multiplex PCR reads and lists one entry per CDR3 protein. The repertoire holds some 690,000 distinct CDR3 sequences, with 17% as singletons. The sequenced material came from blood. These receptors originate from a man aged 50 to 59 with Graves' hyperthyroidism.

The chain carries TRBV7-2 and TRBJ1-5; no definite D call. The DNA end lines up better with TRBJ2-3; the J call may be wrong. The CDR3 is made up of 15 amino acids. Germline loops: CDR1 SGHTA, CDR2 FQGNSA. This CDR3 reads CASSLNVMSNQPQYF. CDR3 nucleotides: TGTGCCAGCAGCTTGAATGTGATGAGCAATCAGCCCCAGTATTTT.

This clonotype was seen at least ten times. The CDR3 loop is CSAPPGLADTQYF. The CDR3 region has the DNA TGCAGTGCTCCGCCGGGTTTGGCAGATACGCAGTATTTT. The chain employs TRBV20-1 and TRBJ2-3, with D unresolved. Germline V gene lookup returns CDR1 DFQATT and CDR2 SNEGSKA (reference sequence). The CDR3 sequence is 13 residues long. V was trimmed by 5 bases and J by 4 bases, leaving 13 bases between them.

This clonotype was observed at least ten times. The chain couples TRBV6-5 to TRBJ2-7; D ambiguous. Trimming removed 0 bases from V and 3 bases from J, with 12 bases in between. Germline CDR1 MNHEY, CDR2 SVGAGI. There are 15 residues in the CDR3. Here the CDR3 DNA reads TGTGCCAGCAGTTACTCGAGACTGGCGAACTACGAGCAGTACTTC. Protein: CASSYSRLANYEQYF.

The rearrangement joins TRBV5-1 to TRBJ2-5; TRBD1 matches 7 bases. The V segment lost 6 bases and the J segment 5 bases; nucleotides outside the gene matches: 10. Germline values: CDR1 SGHRS, CDR2 YFSETQ. The CDR3 extends over 14 amino acids. CDR3 protein: CASNPLGGWETQYF. CDR3 DNA sequence: TGCGCCAGCAACCCTTTAGGGGGCTGGGAGACCCAGTACTTC.

This clonotype was recorded many times. The chain recombines TRBV6-2 or TRBV6-3 with TRBJ2-7; D remains unclear. CDR1 is MNHEY and CDR2 is SVGEGT in the germline V gene. Trimming left V 5 bases short and J 1 base short, with 12 bases between. The CDR3 is 14 amino acids. The CDR3 DNA is TGTGCCAGCAGTACCCTTGGCGATTCCTACGAGCAGTACTTC. This translates into CASSTLGDSYEQYF.

This clonotype was recorded at least ten times. The gene calls are TRBV28 and TRBJ2-3; 7 nucleotides line up with TRBD1. Trimming cost V 6 bases and J 2 bases; bases outside gene matches: 8. The germline CDR1 and CDR2 sequences are MDHEN and SYDVKM. The CDR3 loop spans 15 amino acids. CDR3 amino acids: CASSLGTANTDTQYF. CDR3 bases: TGTGCCAGCAGCCTCGGGACAGCGAACACAGATACGCAGTATTTT.

V and J are TRBV9 and TRBJ2-3, with D perhaps assigned TRBD1 or TRBD2 (5 bases each). The ends were cut back, 5 bases at V and 2 bases at J, with 9 bases in the middle. CDR1 and CDR2 (germline): SGDLS, YYNGEE. CDR3 length: 13 amino acids. The CDR3, as DNA: TGTGCCAGCAGTGGGACCGTCACAGATACGCAGTATTTT. As protein: CASSGTVTDTQYF.

About this clonotype: This clone may be a read error of a much larger clone one base away. The V gene is TRBV12-3 or TRBV12-4, the J gene TRBJ1-2; TRBD1 matches 8 bases. This CDR3 comprises 15 residues. CDR3 residues: CASGTGPLTNCGYTF. CDR3 nucleotide sequence: TGTGCCAGCGGGACAGGCCCTTTAACTAACTGTGGCTACACCTTC.

This clonotype was recorded many times. The rearrangement joins TRBV10-2 to TRBJ2-1; TRBD2 agrees at 8 bases. J lost 7 bases, V lost 2 bases, and 4 bases had no gene match. Germline V CDR1 and CDR2: WSHSY, SAAADI. The CDR3 is made up of 14 amino acids. CDR3 region: CASSEREGGNEQFF. In DNA form, the CDR3 reads TGCGCCAGCAGTGAGCGGGAGGGTGGGAATGAGCAGTTCTTC.

This clonotype was detected ten times or more. The CDR3 DNA reads TGTGCCAGCAGCGTAGGGGGGGGAAAAGGGTCGTACACAGATACGCAGTATTTT. Protein product: CASSVGGGKGSYTDTQYF. J is TRBJ2-3 and V is TRBV9; 7 bases agree with TRBD2. Losses at the gene ends were 0 bases for V and 2 bases for J; bases not matched to a gene: 12. The CDR3 totals 18 residues. The germline CDR1 and CDR2 sequences are SGDLS and YYNGEE.

This clonotype appeared many times. The chain employs TRBV18 and TRBJ2-1; TRBD2 is a possible D gene (6 bases). Germline loops: CDR1 KGHSH, CDR2 LQKENI. Trimming removed 8 bases from V and 5 bases from J, with 13 bases in between. This CDR3 comprises 13 residues. The CDR3 DNA follows: TGTGCCAGCAGTCCCGGACTAAACAATGAGCAGTTCTTC. Translation: CASSPGLNNEQFF.

V and J are TRBV25-1 and TRBJ1-2, with TRBD1 identical over 7 bases. V dropped 3 bases and J dropped 8; count of bases not matched to a gene: 9. The germline V gene encodes CDR1 MGHDK and CDR2 SYGVNS. The CDR3 is made up of 14 amino acids. The CDR3: CASSERAAGGGYTF. In DNA, the CDR3 is TGTGCCAGCAGTGAGCGTGCGGCAGGGGGAGGCTACACCTTC.

This clonotype turned up a few times. This chain uses TRBV25-1 with TRBJ1-5, with 7 positions matching TRBD1. Germline V gene sequence: CDR1 MGHDK, CDR2 SYGVNS. The CDR3 spans 15 residues. The V gene end was trimmed by 2 bases and the J gene end by 3 bases; junction bases not matched to a gene: 4. CDR3 coding DNA: TGTGCCAGCAGTGAACTAGGGACAGACAATCAGCCCCAGCATTTT. Its translation is CASSELGTDNQPQHF.

The chain carries TRBV30 and TRBJ2-1; 11 nucleotides line up with TRBD2. Looked up from germline, CDR1 is GTSNPN and CDR2 is SVGIG (reference sequence). The CDR3 contains 15 residues. Trimming cost V 2 bases and J 4 bases; bases outside gene matches: 4. As DNA, the CDR3 is TGTGCCTGGAGTCTGGGACTAGCGGTGTACAATGAGCAGTTCTTC. Its translation is CAWSLGLAVYNEQFF.

This clonotype has a count of ten or more. V is TRBV28 and J is TRBJ1-2; the D is unclear. The germline gives CDR1 MDHEN, CDR2 SYDVKM. V was pared by 5 bases and J by 8 bases, with 18 bases between. This CDR3 region has 14 residues. The CDR3 bases are TGTGCCAGCAGTGCCGGGAGCCAGCCCGGGGGCTACACCTTC. Residues: CASSAGSQPGGYTF.

The V call is TRBV28, the J call TRBJ2-1; TRBD2 matches 14 bases. V trimming: 10 bases; J trimming: 15 bases; junction bases outside the gene matches: 11. CDR1 MDHEN and CDR2 SYDVKM come from the germline V gene. CDR3 size: 13 residues. The DNA of the CDR3 is TGTGCCACCCTGGGACTAGCGGGAGTTGATTGGTTCTTC. This codes for CATLGLAGVDWFF.

The sample holds many counts of this clonotype. The chain joins TRBV28 to TRBJ1-2; D uncertain. Deletions cut 7 bases from V and 6 bases from J, with 24 bases between. Germline V gives CDR1 MDHEN, CDR2 SYDVKM. This CDR3 is built from 16 residues. For the CDR3, the DNA is TGTGCCAGCACCTTAGGAATCAATCGGGATTCTGATGGCTACACCTTC. Amino acids: CASTLGINRDSDGYTF.